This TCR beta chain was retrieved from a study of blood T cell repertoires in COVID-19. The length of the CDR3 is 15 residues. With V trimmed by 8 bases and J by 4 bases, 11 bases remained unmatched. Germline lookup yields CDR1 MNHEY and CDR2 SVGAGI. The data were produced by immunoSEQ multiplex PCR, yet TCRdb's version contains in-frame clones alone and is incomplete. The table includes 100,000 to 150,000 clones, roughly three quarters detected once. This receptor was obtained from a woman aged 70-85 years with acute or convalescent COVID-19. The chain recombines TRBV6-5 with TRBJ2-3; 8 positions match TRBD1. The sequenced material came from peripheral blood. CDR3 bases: TGTGCCAGCTTAAGAGGACAGGGATTGGCAGATACGCAGTATTTT. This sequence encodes CASLRGQGLADTQYF.